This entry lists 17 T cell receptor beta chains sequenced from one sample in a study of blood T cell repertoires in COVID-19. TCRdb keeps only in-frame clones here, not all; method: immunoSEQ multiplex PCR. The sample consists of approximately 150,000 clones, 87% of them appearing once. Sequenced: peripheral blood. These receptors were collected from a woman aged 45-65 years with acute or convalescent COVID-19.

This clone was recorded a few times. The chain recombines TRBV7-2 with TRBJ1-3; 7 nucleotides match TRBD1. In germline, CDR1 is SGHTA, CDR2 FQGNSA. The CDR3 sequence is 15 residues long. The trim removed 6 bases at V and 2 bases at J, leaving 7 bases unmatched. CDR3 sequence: CASRGMTGTGNTIYF. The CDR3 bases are TGTGCCAGCAGGGGTATGACAGGGACTGGAAACACCATATATTTT.

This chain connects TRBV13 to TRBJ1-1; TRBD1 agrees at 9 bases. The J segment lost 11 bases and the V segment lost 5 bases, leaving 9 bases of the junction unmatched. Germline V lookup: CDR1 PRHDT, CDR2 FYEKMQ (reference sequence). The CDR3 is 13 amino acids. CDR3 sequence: CASSIHRGLDAFF. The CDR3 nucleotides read TGTGCCAGCAGCATACACAGGGGGCTGGACGCTTTCTTT.

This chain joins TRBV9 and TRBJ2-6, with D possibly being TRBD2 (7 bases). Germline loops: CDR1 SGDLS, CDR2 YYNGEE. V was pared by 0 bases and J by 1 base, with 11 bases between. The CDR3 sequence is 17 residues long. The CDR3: CASSVAGGTSGANVLTF. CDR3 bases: TGTGCCAGCAGCGTAGCCGGGGGGACATCTGGGGCCAACGTCCTGACTTTC. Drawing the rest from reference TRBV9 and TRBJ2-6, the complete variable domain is DSGVTQTPKHLITATGQRVTLRCSPRSGDLSVYWYQQSLDQGLQFLIQYYNGEERAKGNILERFSAQQFPDLHSELNLSSLELGDSALYFCASSVAGGTSGANVLTFGAGSRLTVL.

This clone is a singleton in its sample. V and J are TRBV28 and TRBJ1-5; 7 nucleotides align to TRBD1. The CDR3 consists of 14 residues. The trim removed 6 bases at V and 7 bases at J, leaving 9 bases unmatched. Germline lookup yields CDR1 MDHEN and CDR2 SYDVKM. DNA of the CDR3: TGTGCCAGCAGCACCACAGGGGTGATACAGCCCCAGCATTTT. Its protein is CASSTTGVIQPQHF.

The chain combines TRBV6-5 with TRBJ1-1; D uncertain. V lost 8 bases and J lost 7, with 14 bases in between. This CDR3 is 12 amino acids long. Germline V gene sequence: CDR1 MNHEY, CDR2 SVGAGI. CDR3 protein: CASALLAFEAFF. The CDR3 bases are TGTGCCAGCGCCCTCTTGGCTTTTGAAGCTTTCTTT.

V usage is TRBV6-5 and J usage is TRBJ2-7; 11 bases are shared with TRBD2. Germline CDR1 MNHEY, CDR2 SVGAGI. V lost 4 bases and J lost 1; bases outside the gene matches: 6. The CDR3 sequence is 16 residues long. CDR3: CASSSLAGGTSYEQYF. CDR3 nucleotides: TGTGCCAGCAGTTCCTTAGCGGGAGGGACATCCTACGAGCAGTACTTC.

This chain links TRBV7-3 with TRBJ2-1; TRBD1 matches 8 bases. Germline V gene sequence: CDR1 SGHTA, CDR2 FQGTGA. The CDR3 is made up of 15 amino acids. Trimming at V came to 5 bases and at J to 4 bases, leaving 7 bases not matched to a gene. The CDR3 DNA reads TGTGCCAGCAGCACGACAGGGGAGAGGTACAATGAGCAGTTCTTC. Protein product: CASSTTGERYNEQFF.

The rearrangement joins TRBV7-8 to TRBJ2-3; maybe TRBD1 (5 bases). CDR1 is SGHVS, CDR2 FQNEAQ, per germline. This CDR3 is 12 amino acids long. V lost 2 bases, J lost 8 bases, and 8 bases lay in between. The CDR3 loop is CASSLIQGTQYF. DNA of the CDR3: TGTGCCAGCAGCTTAATCCAGGGTACGCAGTATTTT.

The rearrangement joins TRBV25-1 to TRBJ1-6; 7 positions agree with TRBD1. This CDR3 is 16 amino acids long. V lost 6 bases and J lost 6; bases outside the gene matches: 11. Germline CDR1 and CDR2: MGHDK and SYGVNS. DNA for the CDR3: TGTGCCAGCAGGGATGACAGGGCGACGCGTAATTCACCCCTCCACTTT. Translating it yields CASRDDRATRNSPLHF.

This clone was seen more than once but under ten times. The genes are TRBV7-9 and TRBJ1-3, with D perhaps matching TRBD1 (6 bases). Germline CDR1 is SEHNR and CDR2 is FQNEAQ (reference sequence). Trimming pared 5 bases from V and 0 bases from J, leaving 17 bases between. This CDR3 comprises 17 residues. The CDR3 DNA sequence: TGTGCCAGCAGCCAACTTCTGGACAGCCCCTCTGGAAACACCATATATTTT. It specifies CASSQLLDSPSGNTIYF.

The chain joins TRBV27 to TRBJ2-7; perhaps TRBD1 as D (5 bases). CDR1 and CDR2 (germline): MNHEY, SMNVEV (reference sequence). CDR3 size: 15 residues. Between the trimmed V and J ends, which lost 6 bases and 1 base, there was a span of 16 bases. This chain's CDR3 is CASRGLGQGSYEQYF. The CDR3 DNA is TGTGCCAGCAGGGGTTTGGGGCAAGGGTCCTACGAGCAGTACTTC.

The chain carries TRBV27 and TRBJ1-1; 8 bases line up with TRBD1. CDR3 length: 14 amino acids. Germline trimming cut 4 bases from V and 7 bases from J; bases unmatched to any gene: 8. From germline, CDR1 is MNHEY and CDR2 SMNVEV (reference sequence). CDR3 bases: TGTGCCAGCAGTTCTCGAGGGACAGGCGGTGAAGCTTTCTTT. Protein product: CASSSRGTGGEAFF.

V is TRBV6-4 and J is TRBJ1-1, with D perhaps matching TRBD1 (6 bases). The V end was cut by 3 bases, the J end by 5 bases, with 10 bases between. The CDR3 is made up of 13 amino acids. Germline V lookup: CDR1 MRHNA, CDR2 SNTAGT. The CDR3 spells CASSEQGWTEAFF. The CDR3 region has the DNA TGTGCCAGCAGTGAACAGGGCTGGACTGAAGCTTTCTTT.

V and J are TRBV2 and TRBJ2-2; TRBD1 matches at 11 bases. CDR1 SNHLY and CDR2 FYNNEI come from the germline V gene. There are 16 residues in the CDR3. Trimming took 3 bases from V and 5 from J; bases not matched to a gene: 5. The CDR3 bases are TGTGCCAGCAGTGATTCGAGGGACAGGGGGACCGGGGAGCTGTTTTTT. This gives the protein CASSDSRDRGTGELFF.

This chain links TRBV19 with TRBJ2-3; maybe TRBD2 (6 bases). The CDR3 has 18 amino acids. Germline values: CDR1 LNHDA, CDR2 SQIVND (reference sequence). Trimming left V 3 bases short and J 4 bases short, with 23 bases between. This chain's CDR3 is CASSIGPSAPLPPDTQYF. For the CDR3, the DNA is TGTGCCAGTAGTATTGGGCCTAGCGCCCCACTGCCCCCAGATACGCAGTATTTT.

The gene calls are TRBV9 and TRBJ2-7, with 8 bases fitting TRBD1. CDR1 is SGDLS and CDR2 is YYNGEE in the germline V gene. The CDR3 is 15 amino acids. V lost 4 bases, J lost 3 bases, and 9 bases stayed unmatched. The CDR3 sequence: CASSSGTGGLYEQYF. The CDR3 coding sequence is TGTGCCAGCAGCTCCGGGACAGGAGGGCTCTACGAGCAGTACTTC.

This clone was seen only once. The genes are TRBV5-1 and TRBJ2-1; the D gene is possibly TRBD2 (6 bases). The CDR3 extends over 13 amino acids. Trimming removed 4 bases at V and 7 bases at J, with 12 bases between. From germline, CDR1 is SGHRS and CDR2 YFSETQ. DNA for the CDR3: TGCGCCAGCAGCGGAGCAGGGAGGAATGAGCAGTTCTTC. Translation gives CASSGAGRNEQFF.